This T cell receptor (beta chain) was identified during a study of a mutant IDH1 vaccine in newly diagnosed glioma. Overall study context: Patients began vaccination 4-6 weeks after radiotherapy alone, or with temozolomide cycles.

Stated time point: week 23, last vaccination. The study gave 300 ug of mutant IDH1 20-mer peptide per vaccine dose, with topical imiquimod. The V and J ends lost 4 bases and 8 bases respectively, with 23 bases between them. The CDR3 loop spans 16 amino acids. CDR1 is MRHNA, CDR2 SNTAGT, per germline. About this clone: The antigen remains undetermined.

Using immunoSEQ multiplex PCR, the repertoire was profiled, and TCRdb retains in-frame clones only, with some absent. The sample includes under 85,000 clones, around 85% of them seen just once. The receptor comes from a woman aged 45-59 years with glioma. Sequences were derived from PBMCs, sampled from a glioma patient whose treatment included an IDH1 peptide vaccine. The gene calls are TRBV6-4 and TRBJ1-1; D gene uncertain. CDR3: CASSGPGPIEYGEAFF. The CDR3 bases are TGTGCCAGCAGTGGCCCGGGCCCCATTGAGTATGGCGAAGCTTTCTTT.